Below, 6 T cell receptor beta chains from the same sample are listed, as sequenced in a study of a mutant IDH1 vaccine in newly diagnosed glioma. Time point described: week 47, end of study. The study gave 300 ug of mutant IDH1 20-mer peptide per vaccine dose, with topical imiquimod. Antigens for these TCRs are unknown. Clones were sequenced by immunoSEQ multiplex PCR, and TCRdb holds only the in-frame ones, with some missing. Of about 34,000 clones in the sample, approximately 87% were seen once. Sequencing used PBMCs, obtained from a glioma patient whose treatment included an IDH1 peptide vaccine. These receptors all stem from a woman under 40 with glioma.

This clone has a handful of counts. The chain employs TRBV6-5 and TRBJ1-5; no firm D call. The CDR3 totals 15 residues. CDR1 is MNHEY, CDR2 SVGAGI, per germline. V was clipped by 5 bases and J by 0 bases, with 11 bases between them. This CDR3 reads CASSPDGYSNQPQHF. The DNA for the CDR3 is TGTGCCAGCAGTCCCGACGGCTATAGCAATCAGCCCCAGCATTTT.

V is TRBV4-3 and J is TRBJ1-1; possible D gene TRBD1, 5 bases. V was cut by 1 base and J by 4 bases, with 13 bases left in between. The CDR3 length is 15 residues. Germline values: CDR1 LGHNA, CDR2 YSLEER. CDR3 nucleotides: TGCGCCAGCAGCCAAGGGGGCGGCAGGGCCACTGAAGCTTTCTTT. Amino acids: CASSQGGGRATEAFF.

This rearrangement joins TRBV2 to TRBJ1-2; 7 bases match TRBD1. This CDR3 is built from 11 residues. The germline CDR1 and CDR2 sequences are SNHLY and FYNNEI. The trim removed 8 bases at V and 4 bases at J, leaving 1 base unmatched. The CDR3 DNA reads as TGTGCCAGCGGGACAGTCTATGGCTACACCTTC. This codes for CASGTVYGYTF.

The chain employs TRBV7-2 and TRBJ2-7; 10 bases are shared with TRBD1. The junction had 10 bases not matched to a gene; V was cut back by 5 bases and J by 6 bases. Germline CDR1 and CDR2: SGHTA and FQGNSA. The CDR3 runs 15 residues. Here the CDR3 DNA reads TGTGCCAGCAGCCCGAAGCCGGGACAGGGGTTCGAGCAGTACTTC. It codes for CASSPKPGQGFEQYF. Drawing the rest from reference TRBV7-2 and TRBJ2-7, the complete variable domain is GAGVSQSPSNKVTEKGKDVELRCDPISGHTALYWYRQSLGQGLEFLIYFQGNSAPDKSGLPSDRFSAERTGGSVSTLTIQRTQQEDSAVYLCASSPKPGQGFEQYFGPGTRLTVT.

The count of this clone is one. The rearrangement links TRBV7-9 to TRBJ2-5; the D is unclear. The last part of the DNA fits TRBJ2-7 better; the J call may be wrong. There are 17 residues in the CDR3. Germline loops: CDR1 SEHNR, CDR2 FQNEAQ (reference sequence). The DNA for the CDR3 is TGTGCCAGCAGCTTAGCGGAGAGCAGAATGAGTATGTACGAGCAGTACTTC. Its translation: CASSLAESRMSMYEQYF.

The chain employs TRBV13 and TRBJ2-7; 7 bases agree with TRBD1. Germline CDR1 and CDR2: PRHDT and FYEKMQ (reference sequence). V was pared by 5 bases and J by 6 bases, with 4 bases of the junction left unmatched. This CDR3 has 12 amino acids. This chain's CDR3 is CASSLGTAEQYF. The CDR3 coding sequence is TGTGCCAGCAGCCTTGGGACAGCCGAGCAGTACTTC.